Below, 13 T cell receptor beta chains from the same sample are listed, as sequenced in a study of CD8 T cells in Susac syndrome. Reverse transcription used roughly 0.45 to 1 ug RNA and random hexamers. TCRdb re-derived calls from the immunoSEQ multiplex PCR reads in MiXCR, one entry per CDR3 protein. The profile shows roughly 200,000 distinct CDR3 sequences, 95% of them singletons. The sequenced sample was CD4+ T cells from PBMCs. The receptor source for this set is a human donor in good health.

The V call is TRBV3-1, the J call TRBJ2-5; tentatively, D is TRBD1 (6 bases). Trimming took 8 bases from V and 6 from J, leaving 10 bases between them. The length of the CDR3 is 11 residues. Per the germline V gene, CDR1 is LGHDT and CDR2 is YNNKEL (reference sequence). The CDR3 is CASSGQKTQYF. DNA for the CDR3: TGTGCCAGCTCGGGACAAAAGACCCAGTACTTC.

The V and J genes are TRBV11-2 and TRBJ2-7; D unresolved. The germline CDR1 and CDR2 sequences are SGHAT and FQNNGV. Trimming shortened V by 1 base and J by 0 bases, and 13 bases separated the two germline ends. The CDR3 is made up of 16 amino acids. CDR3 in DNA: TGTGCCAGCAGCTTAGCATCGCAGGAGTCCTCCTACGAGCAGTACTTC. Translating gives CASSLASQESSYEQYF.

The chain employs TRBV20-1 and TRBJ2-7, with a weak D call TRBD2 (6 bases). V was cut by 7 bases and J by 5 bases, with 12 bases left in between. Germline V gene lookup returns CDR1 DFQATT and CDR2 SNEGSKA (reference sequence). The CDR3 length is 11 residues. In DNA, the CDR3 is TGCAGTGTTGGGGACTTGGACGAGCAGTACGTC. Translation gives CSVGDLDEQYV.

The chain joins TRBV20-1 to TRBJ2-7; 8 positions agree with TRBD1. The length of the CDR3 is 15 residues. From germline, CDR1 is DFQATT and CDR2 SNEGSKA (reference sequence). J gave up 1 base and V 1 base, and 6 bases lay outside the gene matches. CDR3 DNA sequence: TGCAGTGCTAGAGTGACAGGGGAGTGGTCCTACGAGCAGTACGTC. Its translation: CSARVTGEWSYEQYV.

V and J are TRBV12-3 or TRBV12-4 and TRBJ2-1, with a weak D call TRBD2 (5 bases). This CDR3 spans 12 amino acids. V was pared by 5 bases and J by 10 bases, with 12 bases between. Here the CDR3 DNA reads TGTGCCAGCAGTCTCATGGGCGGGGAGCAGTTCTTC. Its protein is CASSLMGGEQFF.

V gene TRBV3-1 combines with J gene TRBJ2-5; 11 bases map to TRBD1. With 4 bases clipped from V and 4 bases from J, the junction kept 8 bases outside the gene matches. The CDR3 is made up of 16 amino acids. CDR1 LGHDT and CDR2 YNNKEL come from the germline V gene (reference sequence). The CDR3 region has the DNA TGTGCCAGCAGCCTATCACCCGGGACAGGGGGAGAGACCCAGTACTTC. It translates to CASSLSPGTGGETQYF.

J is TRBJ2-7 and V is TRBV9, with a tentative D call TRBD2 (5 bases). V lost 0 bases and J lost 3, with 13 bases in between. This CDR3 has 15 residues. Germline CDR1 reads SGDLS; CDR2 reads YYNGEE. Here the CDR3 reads CASSVEEGSYYEQYF. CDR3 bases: TGTGCCAGCAGCGTAGAAGAAGGGAGCTACTACGAGCAGTACTTC.

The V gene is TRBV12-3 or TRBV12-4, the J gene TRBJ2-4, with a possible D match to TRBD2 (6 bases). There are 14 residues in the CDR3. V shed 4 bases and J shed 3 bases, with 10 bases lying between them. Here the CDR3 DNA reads TGTGCCAGCAGTTATGGGGGAGGCAAAAACATTCAGTACTTC. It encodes CASSYGGGKNIQYF.

The CDR3: CSVEENAYEQYF. CDR3 DNA sequence: TGCAGCGTTGAAGAGAATGCCTACGAGCAGTACTTC. The chain couples TRBV29-1 to TRBJ2-7; D call uncertain. This CDR3 has 12 amino acids. Germline values: CDR1 SQVTM, CDR2 ANQGSEA. Trimming stripped 0 bases from V and 2 bases from J, with 5 bases between.

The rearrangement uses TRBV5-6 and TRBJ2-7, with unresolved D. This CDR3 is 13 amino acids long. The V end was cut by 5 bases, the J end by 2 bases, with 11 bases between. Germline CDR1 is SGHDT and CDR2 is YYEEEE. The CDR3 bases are TGTGCCAGCAGTCCCGGGCCTACCTACGAGCAGTACTTC. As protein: CASSPGPTYEQYF.

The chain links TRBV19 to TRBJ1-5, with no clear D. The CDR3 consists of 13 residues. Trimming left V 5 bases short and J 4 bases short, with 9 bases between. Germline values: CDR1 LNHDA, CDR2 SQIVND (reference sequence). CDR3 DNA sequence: TGTGCCAGTAGTCCGTCCGTGAATCAGCCCCAGCATTTT. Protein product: CASSPSVNQPQHF.

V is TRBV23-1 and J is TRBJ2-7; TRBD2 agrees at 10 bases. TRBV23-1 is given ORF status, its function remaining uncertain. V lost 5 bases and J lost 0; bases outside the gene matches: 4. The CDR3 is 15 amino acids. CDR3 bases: TGCGCCAGCAGTATTCTAGCGGGGGCCTCCTACGAGCAGTACTTC. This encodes CASSILAGASYEQYF.

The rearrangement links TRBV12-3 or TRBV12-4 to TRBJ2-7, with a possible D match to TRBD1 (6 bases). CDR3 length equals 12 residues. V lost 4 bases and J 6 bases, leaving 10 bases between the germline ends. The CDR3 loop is CASSYRASEQYV. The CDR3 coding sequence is TGTGCCAGCAGTTACAGGGCTTCCGAGCAGTACGTC.